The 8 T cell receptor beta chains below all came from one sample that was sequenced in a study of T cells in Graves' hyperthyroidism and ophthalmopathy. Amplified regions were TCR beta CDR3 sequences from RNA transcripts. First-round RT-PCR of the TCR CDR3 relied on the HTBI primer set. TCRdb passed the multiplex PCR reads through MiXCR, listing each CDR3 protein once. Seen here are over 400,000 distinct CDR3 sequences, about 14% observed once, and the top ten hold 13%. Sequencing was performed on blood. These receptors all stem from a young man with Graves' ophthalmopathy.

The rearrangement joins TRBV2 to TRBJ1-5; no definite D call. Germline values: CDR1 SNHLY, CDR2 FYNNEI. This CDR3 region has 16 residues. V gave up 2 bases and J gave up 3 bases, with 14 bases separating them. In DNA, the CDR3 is TGTGCCAGCAGTGAATGGAACAGTGACTACAATCAGCCCCAGCATTTT. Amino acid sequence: CASSEWNSDYNQPQHF.

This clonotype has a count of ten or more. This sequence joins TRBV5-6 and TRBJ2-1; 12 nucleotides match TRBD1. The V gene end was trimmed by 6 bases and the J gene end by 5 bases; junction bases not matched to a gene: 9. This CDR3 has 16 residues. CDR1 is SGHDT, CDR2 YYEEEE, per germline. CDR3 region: CASILPGQGADNEQFF. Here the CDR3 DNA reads TGTGCCAGCATCCTACCGGGACAGGGGGCGGACAATGAGCAGTTCTTC.

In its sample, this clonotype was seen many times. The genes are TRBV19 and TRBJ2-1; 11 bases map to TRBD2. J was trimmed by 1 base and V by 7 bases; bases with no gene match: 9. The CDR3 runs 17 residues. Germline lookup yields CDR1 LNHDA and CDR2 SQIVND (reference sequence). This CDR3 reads CASKISGGVRSYNEQFF. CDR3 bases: TGTGCCAGTAAGATTAGCGGGGGGGTGAGGTCCTACAATGAGCAGTTCTTC.

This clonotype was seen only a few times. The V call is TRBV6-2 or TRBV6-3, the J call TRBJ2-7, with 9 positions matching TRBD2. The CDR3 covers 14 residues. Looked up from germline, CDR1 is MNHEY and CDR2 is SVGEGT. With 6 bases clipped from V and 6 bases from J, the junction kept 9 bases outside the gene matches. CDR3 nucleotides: TGTGCCAGCAGCTTCGGGACTAGCAAACGCGAGCAGTACTTC. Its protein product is CASSFGTSKREQYF.

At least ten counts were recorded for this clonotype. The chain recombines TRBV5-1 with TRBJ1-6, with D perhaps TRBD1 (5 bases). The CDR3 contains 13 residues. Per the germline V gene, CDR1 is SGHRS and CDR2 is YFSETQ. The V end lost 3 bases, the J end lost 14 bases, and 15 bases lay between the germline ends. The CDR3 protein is CASSSSGGYALHF. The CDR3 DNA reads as TGCGCCAGCAGCTCCTCGGGGGGGTACGCCCTCCACTTT.

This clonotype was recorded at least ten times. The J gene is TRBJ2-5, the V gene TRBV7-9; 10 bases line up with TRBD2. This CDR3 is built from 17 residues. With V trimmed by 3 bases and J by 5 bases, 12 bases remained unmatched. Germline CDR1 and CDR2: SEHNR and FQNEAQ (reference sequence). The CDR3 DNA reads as TGTGCCAGCAGCTTCTCTTTACTAGCGGGGATGGGGGAGACCCAGTACTTC. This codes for CASSFSLLAGMGETQYF.

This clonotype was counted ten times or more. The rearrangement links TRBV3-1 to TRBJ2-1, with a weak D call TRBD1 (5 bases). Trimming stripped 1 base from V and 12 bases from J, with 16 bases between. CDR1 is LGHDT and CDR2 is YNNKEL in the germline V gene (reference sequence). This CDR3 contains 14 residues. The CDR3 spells CASSQVPGRQLQFF. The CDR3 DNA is TGTGCCAGCAGCCAAGTGCCAGGTCGACAGCTGCAGTTCTTC.

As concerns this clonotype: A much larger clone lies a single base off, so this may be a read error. DNA of the CDR3: TGTGCCAGCAGTGGTGTGGCGTACCGAGAGACCCAGTACTTC. This encodes CASSGVAYRETQYF. This chain uses TRBV6-1 with TRBJ2-5; D remains ambiguous. Trimming stripped 4 bases from V and 4 bases from J, with 13 bases between. CDR3 length: 14 residues. The germline V gene has CDR1 MNHNS and CDR2 SASEGT.